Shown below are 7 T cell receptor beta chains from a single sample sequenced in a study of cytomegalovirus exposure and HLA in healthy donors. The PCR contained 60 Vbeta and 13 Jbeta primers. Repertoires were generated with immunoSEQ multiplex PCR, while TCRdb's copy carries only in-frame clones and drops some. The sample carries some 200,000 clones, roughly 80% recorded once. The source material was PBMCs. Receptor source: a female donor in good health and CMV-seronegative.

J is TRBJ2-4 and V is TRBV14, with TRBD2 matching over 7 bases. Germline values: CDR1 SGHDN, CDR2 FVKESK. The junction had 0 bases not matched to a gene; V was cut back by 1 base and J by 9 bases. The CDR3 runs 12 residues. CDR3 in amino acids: CASSQGGGIQYF. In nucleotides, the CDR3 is TGTGCCAGCAGCCAAGGCGGGGGCATTCAGTACTTC.

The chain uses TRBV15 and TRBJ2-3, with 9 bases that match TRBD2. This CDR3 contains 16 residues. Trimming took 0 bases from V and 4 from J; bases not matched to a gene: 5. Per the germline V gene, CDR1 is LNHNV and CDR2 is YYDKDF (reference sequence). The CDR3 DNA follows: TGTGCCACCAGCAGAGAGGCCAGCGGGGGGCCAGATACGCAGTATTTT. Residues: CATSREASGGPDTQYF.

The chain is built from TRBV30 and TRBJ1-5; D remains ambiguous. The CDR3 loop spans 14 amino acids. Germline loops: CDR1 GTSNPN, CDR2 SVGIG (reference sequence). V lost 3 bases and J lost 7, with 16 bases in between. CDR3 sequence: CAWRASGPVQPQHF. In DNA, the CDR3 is TGTGCCTGGAGAGCTTCGGGTCCCGTCCAGCCCCAGCATTTT.

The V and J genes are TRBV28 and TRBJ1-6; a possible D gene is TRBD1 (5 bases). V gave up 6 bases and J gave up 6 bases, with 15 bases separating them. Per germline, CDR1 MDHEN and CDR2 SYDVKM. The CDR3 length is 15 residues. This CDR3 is CASRFTRGGNSPLHF. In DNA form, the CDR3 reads TGTGCCAGCAGATTTACTAGGGGAGGTAATTCACCCCTCCACTTT.

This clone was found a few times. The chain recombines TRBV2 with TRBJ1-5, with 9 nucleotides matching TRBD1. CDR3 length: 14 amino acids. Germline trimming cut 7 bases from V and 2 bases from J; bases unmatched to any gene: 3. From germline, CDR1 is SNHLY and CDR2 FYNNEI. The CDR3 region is CASTRTGGNQPQHF. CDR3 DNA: TGTGCCAGCACCCGGACAGGGGGCAATCAGCCCCAGCATTTT. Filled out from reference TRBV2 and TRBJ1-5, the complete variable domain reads EPEVTQTPSHQVTQMGQEVILRCVPISNHLYFYWYRQILGQKVEFLVSFYNNEISEKSEIFDDQFSVERPDGSNFTLKIRSTKLEDSAMYFCASTRTGGNQPQHFGDGTRLSIL.

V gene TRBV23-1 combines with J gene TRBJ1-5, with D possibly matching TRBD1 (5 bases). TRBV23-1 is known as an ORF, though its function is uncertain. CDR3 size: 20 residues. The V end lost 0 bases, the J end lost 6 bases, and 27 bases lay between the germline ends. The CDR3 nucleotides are TGCGCCAGCAGTCAATCAAGGGATGCGGGGGGGATTAGGAAGATTCAGCCCCAGCATTTT. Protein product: CASSQSRDAGGIRKIQPQHF.

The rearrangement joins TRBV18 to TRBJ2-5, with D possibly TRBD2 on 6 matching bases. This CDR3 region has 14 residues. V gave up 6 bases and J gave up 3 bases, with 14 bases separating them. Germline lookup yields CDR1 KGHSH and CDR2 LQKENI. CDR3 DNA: TGTGCCAGCTCGCCGGGACTTTTAAAAGAGACCCAGTACTTC. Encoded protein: CASSPGLLKETQYF.